This is a list of T cell receptor beta chains from one sample in a study of blood T cell repertoires in COVID-19. The protocol was immunoSEQ multiplex PCR, while the TCRdb copy is restricted to in-frame clones and leaves out a portion. The sample contains fewer than 200,000 clones, roughly 80% of which appear only once. Sequenced: peripheral blood. The receptors were sampled from a man between 65 and 79 years old with active or convalescent COVID-19. The CDR3 runs from the conserved cysteine through the conserved F or W. Fields, in order: V gene, D gene, clone size, J gene, CDR3 protein, CDR3 DNA. A D gene is named only where the DNA matches it firmly. Expanded clones are given a class, and other clones once, few, many or no size at all.

TRBV5-1	TRBD1	NA	TRBJ2-7	CASNPPDRNYEQYF	TGCGCCAGCAACCCCCCGGACAGGAACTACGAGCAGTACTTC
TRBV7-2	NA	NA	TRBJ1-4	CASSHQGYNEKLFF	TGTGCCAGCAGCCACCAGGGCTATAATGAAAAACTGTTTTTT
TRBV27	TRBD2	NA	TRBJ2-1	CASQALAGSYNEQFF	TGTGCCAGCCAGGCCCTAGCGGGTTCCTACAATGAGCAGTTCTTC
TRBV6-5	NA	NA	TRBJ2-3	CASSYRGPRTDTQYF	TGTGCCAGCAGTTACCGAGGGCCCCGAACAGATACGCAGTATTTT
TRBV19	TRBD1	NA	TRBJ2-1	CASRYLGGQGPGGYNEQFF	TGTGCCAGTAGGTACCTGGGAGGACAGGGTCCCGGAGGCTACAATGAGCAGTTCTTC
TRBV6-2/TRBV6-3	TRBD1	NA	TRBJ2-5	CASSYSRDRGRPETQYF	TGTGCCAGCAGTTACTCTAGGGACAGGGGGCGCCCGGAGACCCAGTACTTC
TRBV6-5	NA	NA	TRBJ1-2	CASSFAGTPYGYTF	TGTGCCAGCAGTTTCGCCGGGACTCCTTATGGCTACACCTTC
TRBV15	TRBD1	NA	TRBJ2-7	CATSRAGTDIPEQYF	TGTGCCACCAGCAGAGCCGGGACAGACATCCCCGAGCAGTACTTC
TRBV27	NA	NA	TRBJ2-2	CASSLQGRITGELFF	TGTGCCAGCAGTTTGCAGGGGCGTATCACCGGGGAGCTGTTTTTT
TRBV5-1	TRBD1	NA	TRBJ2-7	CASSYTGTEDEQYF	TGCGCCAGCAGCTATACCGGGACAGAGGACGAGCAGTACTTC
TRBV6-2/TRBV6-3	NA	NA	TRBJ2-7	CASSYSLYSTYEQYF	TGTGCCAGCAGTTACTCGTTGTACAGTACCTACGAGCAGTACTTC
TRBV7-8	NA	NA	TRBJ2-6	CASSSRGFGANVLTF	TGTGCCAGCAGCTCAAGGGGTTTTGGGGCCAACGTCCTGACTTTC
TRBV27	TRBD1	NA	TRBJ1-1	CASRGQGNVVLGNTEAFF	TGTGCCAGCAGGGGACAGGGGAACGTGGTTTTGGGGAACACTGAAGCTTTCTTT
TRBV5-1	NA	NA	TRBJ2-5	CASSAGVGETQYF	TGCGCCAGCAGCGCAGGGGTGGGGGAGACCCAGTACTTC
TRBV6-5	TRBD1	NA	TRBJ1-1	CASRSGQSNTEAFF	TGTGCCAGCAGGTCGGGACAGTCGAACACTGAAGCTTTCTTT
TRBV24-1	NA	NA	TRBJ1-2	CATSDRQGTNYGYTF	TGTGCCACCAGTGATCGCCAGGGAACTAACTATGGCTACACCTTC
TRBV5-1	NA	NA	TRBJ1-1	CASSQTRGNTEAFF	TGCGCCAGCTCCCAAACCAGGGGGAACACTGAAGCTTTCTTT
TRBV27	TRBD1	NA	TRBJ2-1	CASSLWRGQVGYNEQFF	TGTGCCAGCAGTTTATGGAGGGGACAGGTAGGGTACAATGAGCAGTTCTTC
TRBV7-9	NA	NA	TRBJ2-7	CASSLAGQSYEQYF	TGTGCCAGCAGCTTAGCGGGCCAGTCCTACGAGCAGTACTTC
TRBV7-8	NA	NA	TRBJ1-2	CASSLVSQGLAFYGYTF	TGTGCCAGCAGCTTAGTTTCACAGGGATTAGCATTCTATGGCTACACCTTC
TRBV27	TRBD1	NA	TRBJ2-1	CASSIYRGSSYNEQFF	TGTGCCAGCAGTATCTACAGGGGGAGCTCCTACAATGAGCAGTTCTTC
TRBV11-2	TRBD1	NA	TRBJ2-7	CASSLVYRGDEQYF	TGTGCCAGCAGCTTAGTCTACAGGGGGGACGAGCAGTACTTC
TRBV2	TRBD1	NA	TRBJ1-1	CASSGTGRMKAEAFF	TGTGCCAGCAGCGGGACAGGGAGGATGAAGGCTGAAGCTTTCTTT
TRBV6-6	NA	NA	TRBJ2-3	CASSQQAVSQYF	TGTGCCAGCAGTCAACAAGCGGTGTCGCAGTATTTT
TRBV7-9	TRBD1	few	TRBJ2-5	CASSRGQVREETQYF	TGTGCCAGCAGCCGCGGACAGGTGAGGGAGGAGACCCAGTACTTC
TRBV12-3/TRBV12-4	NA	NA	TRBJ1-2	CASSRGAYGYTF	TGTGCCAGCTCGCGCGGGGCCTATGGCTACACCTTC
TRBV4-3	TRBD2	NA	TRBJ2-3	CASSPRRAGGTTDTQYF	TGCGCCAGCAGCCCGCGGAGAGCGGGGGGCACCACAGATACGCAGTATTTT
TRBV21-1	NA	few	TRBJ1-6	CASSPAGAFNSPLHF	TGTGCCAGCAGCCCCGCAGGGGCGTTTAATTCACCCCTCCACTTT
TRBV29-1	NA	NA	TRBJ1-4	CSVSDSATNEKLFF	TGCAGCGTATCCGACAGCGCAACTAATGAAAAACTGTTTTTT
TRBV2	NA	NA	TRBJ1-3	CASKDSRINTIYF	TGTGCCAGCAAAGACAGTCGAATAAACACCATATATTTT
TRBV6-4	TRBD1	NA	TRBJ1-2	CASRGQGDYGYTF	TGTGCCAGTCGGGGACAGGGGGACTATGGCTACACCTTC
TRBV7-3	NA	NA	TRBJ2-3	CASSSAGSDTQYF	TGTGCCAGCAGCTCCGCAGGGTCAGATACGCAGTATTTT
TRBV29-1	NA	NA	TRBJ2-7	CSVEGDKSYEQYF	TGCAGCGTTGAGGGTGACAAGTCCTACGAGCAGTACTTC
TRBV29-1	TRBD2	NA	TRBJ2-3	CSVASGRSSDTQYF	TGCAGCGTAGCTAGCGGGAGGAGCTCAGATACGCAGTATTTT
TRBV6-6	NA	many	TRBJ2-7	CASSYSQGGHEQYF	TGTGCCAGCAGTTACTCGCAGGGAGGCCACGAGCAGTACTTC
TRBV18	TRBD1	many	TRBJ1-5	CASSGQRDQPQHF	TGTGCCAGCTCGGGACAGAGAGATCAGCCCCAGCATTTT
TRBV2	NA	NA	TRBJ2-5	CASSGAKETQYF	TGTGCCAGTTCAGGGGCGAAAGAGACCCAGTACTTC
TRBV2	NA	few	TRBJ1-6	CASSGSRAVESPLHF	TGTGCCAGCAGTGGAAGCAGGGCAGTCGAATCACCCCTCCACTTT
TRBV6-5	TRBD1	once	TRBJ1-5	CATYWTGKQPQHF	TGTGCCACTTACTGGACAGGGAAACAGCCCCAGCATTTT
TRBV5-4	NA	NA	TRBJ2-1	CASSLKGAGRNEQFF	TGTGCCAGCAGCTTAAAGGGGGCGGGACGCAATGAGCAGTTCTTC
TRBV24-1	TRBD1	NA	TRBJ1-5	CATSGTGGPHQPQHF	TGTGCCACCAGTGGCACAGGGGGGCCCCATCAGCCCCAGCATTTT
TRBV29-1	TRBD2	NA	TRBJ2-3	CSVEDSGGARRDTQYF	TGCAGCGTTGAAGATAGCGGGGGCGCTCGCAGGGATACGCAGTATTTT
TRBV30	TRBD2	NA	TRBJ2-5	CAWSTTSGLRRETQYF	TGTGCCTGGAGTACTACTAGCGGTCTACGACGGGAGACCCAGTACTTC
TRBV9	TRBD2	NA	TRBJ2-1	CASSVGQPGTSISLGSYNEQFF	TGTGCCAGCAGCGTGGGACAGCCCGGGACTAGCATATCTCTCGGCTCCTACAATGAGCAGTTCTTC
TRBV19	NA	once	TRBJ2-6	CASSGRQVVGFASGANVLTF	TGTGCCAGTAGTGGCCGACAGGTTGTGGGTTTTGCCTCTGGGGCCAACGTCCTGACTTTC
TRBV30	TRBD1	NA	TRBJ1-3	CAWSATGGSGNTIYF	TGTGCCTGGAGCGCAACAGGGGGCTCTGGAAACACCATATATTTT
TRBV28	NA	NA	TRBJ1-3	CASGGGSGNTIYF	TGTGCCAGCGGGGGAGGGTCTGGAAACACCATATATTTT
TRBV2	TRBD1	NA	TRBJ2-7	CASRIFRDRPSYEQYF	TGTGCCAGCAGAATATTCCGGGACAGGCCATCCTACGAGCAGTACTTC
TRBV27	TRBD2	NA	TRBJ2-7	CASSLDSGRVNEQYF	TGTGCCAGCAGTTTGGATAGCGGGAGAGTCAACGAGCAGTACTTC
TRBV5-1	TRBD1	NA	TRBJ1-2	CASSLDRGPGYTF	TGCGCCAGCAGCTTGGACAGGGGGCCCGGCTACACCTTC
TRBV9	NA	once	TRBJ2-7	CASSPNPRQLYEQYF	TGTGCCAGCAGCCCAAACCCGCGACAGCTCTACGAGCAGTACTTC
TRBV13	TRBD2	NA	TRBJ2-2	CASSLAGGSGTGELFF	TGTGCCAGCAGCTTAGCCGGCGGGAGCGGCACCGGGGAGCTGTTTTTT
TRBV7-8	NA	NA	TRBJ1-2	CASSLSGGGYGYTF	TGTGCCAGCAGCTTAAGCGGGGGCGGCTATGGCTACACCTTC
TRBV19	TRBD2	NA	TRBJ2-7	CASSRGLSYEQYF	TGTGCCAGTAGTAGGGGACTATCCTACGAGCAGTACTTC
TRBV5-1	TRBD1	NA	TRBJ2-1	CASSWGQTYNEQFF	TGCGCCAGCAGCTGGGGACAGACCTACAATGAGCAGTTCTTC
TRBV5-1	TRBD2	NA	TRBJ2-3	CASSLLVGLARFTDTQYF	TGCGCCAGCAGCTTGTTGGTGGGACTAGCCCGGTTCACAGATACGCAGTATTTT
TRBV7-2	NA	NA	TRBJ2-3	CARGAIGTDTQYF	TGTGCCAGGGGGGCTATCGGGACAGATACGCAGTATTTT